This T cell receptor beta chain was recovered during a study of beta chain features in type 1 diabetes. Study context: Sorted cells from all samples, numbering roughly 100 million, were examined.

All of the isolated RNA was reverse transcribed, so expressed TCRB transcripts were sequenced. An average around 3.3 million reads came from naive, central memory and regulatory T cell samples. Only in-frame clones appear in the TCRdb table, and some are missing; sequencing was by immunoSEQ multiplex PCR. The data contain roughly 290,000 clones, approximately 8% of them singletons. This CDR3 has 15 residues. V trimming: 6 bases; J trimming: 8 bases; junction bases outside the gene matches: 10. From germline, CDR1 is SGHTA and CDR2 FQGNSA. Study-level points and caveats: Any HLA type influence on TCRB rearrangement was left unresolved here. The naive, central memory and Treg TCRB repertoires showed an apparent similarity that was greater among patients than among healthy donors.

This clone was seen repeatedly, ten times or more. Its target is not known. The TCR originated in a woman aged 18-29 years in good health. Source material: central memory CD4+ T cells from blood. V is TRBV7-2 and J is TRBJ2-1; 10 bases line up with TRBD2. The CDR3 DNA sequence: TGTGCCAGCAGTCCGGTTCTAGCGGGAGCATATGAGCAGTTCTTC. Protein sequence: CASSPVLAGAYEQFF.